Given below is one T cell receptor (beta chain) in context. Antigen: not known. The TCR beta cDNA libraries carried unique molecular identifiers. From the PCR reads, TCRdb called clonotypes with MiXCR, one entry per CDR3 protein. The table lists hundreds of thousands of distinct CDR3 sequences, 55% to 60% of them singletons. The source of the sample is a study of post-analysis software for immune sequencing data. At the level of the study: In terms of disease course, relapsing-remitting, secondary progressive and progressive-relapsing multiple sclerosis were included.

General study results and limits: Patients with multiple sclerosis recorded significantly lower normalized Chao1 diversity than controls, the study found.

The sample taken for sequencing was blood. The sequence was collected from a girl aged 2 to 9 with multiple sclerosis.

CDR3 DNA sequence: TGTGCCAGCAGCTGGACGGGGGCATCTTATGAGCAGTTCTTC. Its protein is CASSWTGASYEQFF. This rearrangement joins TRBV7-2 to TRBJ2-1; D may match TRBD1 or TRBD2 (6 bases each). V was pared by 4 bases and J by 8 bases, with 15 bases between. The germline V gene encodes CDR1 SGHTA and CDR2 FQGNSA. CDR3 length: 14 residues.